The clone carrying this TCR beta chain was recorded only once. The data originate from a study of OX40 agonist ivuxolimab in advanced cancers. This CDR3 has 15 residues. V was cut by 3 bases and J by 0 bases, with 9 bases left in between. Germline loops: CDR1 LNHDA, CDR2 SQIVND (reference sequence). TCRdb keeps only in-frame clones here, not all; method: immunoSEQ multiplex PCR. This table has 100,000 or so clones, 90% to 97% appearing once. Material: CD4+ or CD8+ T cells sorted from blood, obtained in a trial of the OX40 agonist ivuxolimab. V usage is TRBV19 and J usage is TRBJ1-5; D perhaps matches TRBD1 (5 bases). The TCR sequence derives from an adult with an advanced solid tumor such as melanoma, head and neck, liver or kidney cancer. The CDR3 sequence: CASSIEGASNQPQHF. CDR3 nucleotides: TGTGCCAGTAGTATTGAAGGGGCTAGCAATCAGCCCCAGCATTTT.